This T cell receptor (beta chain) was sequenced for a study of blood T cell repertoires in COVID-19. Study information: Some COVID-19 samples were acute and others convalescent; all came from the United States, Italy and Spain. Sources were T cells, B-cell-depleted T cells, or PBMCs; the material itself was cDNA or gDNA.

This clone was detected once. As processed by the authors: Quantification of nucleated cells was approximated via reference gene primer amplification. Assay: immunoSEQ multiplex PCR; the TCRdb copy retains only in-frame clones and omits some. V and J calls and clone size follow that table, whereas D and trimming were derived from the DNA. The data contain about 180,000 clones, about 82% of them singletons. The V and J ends lost 3 bases and 4 bases respectively, with 12 bases between them. The germline V gene encodes CDR1 SGHTA and CDR2 FQGNSA. The CDR3 totals 14 residues. The V gene is TRBV7-2, the J gene TRBJ1-2; D is ambiguous. The sample taken for sequencing was peripheral blood. The TCR comes from a man between 45 and 60 years old with active or convalescent COVID-19. In DNA form, the CDR3 reads TGTGCCAGCAGCTTTGCCGCAAACTCCTATGGCTACACCTTC. Protein: CASSFAANSYGYTF.